This T cell receptor beta chain was sequenced during a study of shared clonotypes between healthy human individuals. Regarding the study as a whole: It was observed that roughly 5% of naive CD4 clonotypes were shared across a handful of donors.

About this clone: Its target is not known.

Data came from immunoSEQ multiplex PCR; TCRdb stores just in-frame clones and leaves some out. This sample has about 580,000 clones, with roughly 98% found just once. CD45RO negativity and positive selection for CCR7 defined naive CD8 cells, a population that excluded terminally differentiated effector memory CD45RA+ cells. Germline V lookup: CDR1 SEHNR, CDR2 FQNEAQ (reference sequence). The CDR3 has 18 residues. V lost 1 base and J lost 2; bases outside the gene matches: 11. V is TRBV7-9 and J is TRBJ2-5; 9 bases fit TRBD2. This TCR was recovered from a man aged 30 to 39 in good health. Sequencing was performed on naive CD8+ T cells sorted from blood. DNA for the CDR3: TGTGCCAGCAGCTTAGGTTTTGCGGGAGGGTCCTCACAAGAGACCCAGTACTTC. Residues: CASSLGFAGGSSQETQYF.